One and the same sample provided the 26 T cell receptor beta chains below, sequenced in a study of radiation and T cells in renal cell carcinoma. Libraries were prepared by immunoSEQ multiplex PCR; TCRdb keeps only in-frame clonotypes and omits some of them. The sample carries 150,000 or so clones, nearly 90% recorded once. Stated time point: baseline pretreatment blood. Treatment: 15 Gy SBRT to primary tumor, nephrectomy 4 weeks later. The starting material was blood, obtained from a patient whose treatment included radiotherapy and nephrectomy. The receptors here all came from a woman aged 50 to 60 with renal cell carcinoma.

This chain uses TRBV7-9 with TRBJ1-2; 7 bases line up with TRBD1. V lost 5 bases to trimming and J lost 2 bases; unmatched junction nucleotides: 5. Germline CDR1 is SEHNR and CDR2 is FQNEAQ (reference sequence). The length of the CDR3 is 14 residues. This CDR3 is CASSKGQVNYGYTF. The CDR3 coding sequence is TGTGCCAGCAGCAAAGGACAGGTGAACTATGGCTACACCTTC.

This sequence joins TRBV7-9 and TRBJ1-1; D possibly corresponds to TRBD1 (5 bases). Germline V gives CDR1 SEHNR, CDR2 FQNEAQ (reference sequence). The CDR3 is made up of 14 amino acids. V was pared by 4 bases and J by 4 bases, with 13 bases between. The CDR3 nucleotides read TGTGCCAGCAGCTATCAGGGTTCGGGCACTGAAGCTTTCTTT. Its protein is CASSYQGSGTEAFF.

The chain combines TRBV9 with TRBJ2-1; 7 bases fit TRBD2. The J segment lost 6 bases and the V segment lost 3 bases, leaving 6 bases of the junction unmatched. Per the germline V gene, CDR1 is SGDLS and CDR2 is YYNGEE. The CDR3 sequence is 14 residues long. This chain's CDR3 is CASSASGTTNEQFF. The CDR3 DNA sequence: TGTGCCAGCAGCGCGTCCGGGACTACCAATGAGCAGTTCTTC.

This chain uses TRBV5-1 with TRBJ2-2, with D unclear. Per the germline V gene, CDR1 is SGHRS and CDR2 is YFSETQ. V lost 4 bases, J lost 6 bases, and 16 bases lay in between. The CDR3 extends over 15 amino acids. The CDR3 DNA sequence: TGCGCCAGCAGCCTCGGACCCTCACGGTCCGGGGAGCTGTTTTTT. Translation gives CASSLGPSRSGELFF.

This chain uses TRBV7-8 with TRBJ1-2; tentatively, D is TRBD1 (5 bases). Germline V gene lookup returns CDR1 SGHVS and CDR2 FQNEAQ. The CDR3 runs to 15 residues. Trimming shortened V by 1 base and J by 4 bases, and 13 bases separated the two germline ends. The CDR3 DNA sequence: TGTGCCAGCAGCTTAGGTGACAGTCTACCCTATGGCTACACCTTC. It is translated as CASSLGDSLPYGYTF.

The chain is built from TRBV13 and TRBJ1-1; D unresolved. Trimming pared 10 bases from V and 7 bases from J, leaving 16 bases between. Germline CDR1 is PRHDT and CDR2 is FYEKMQ (reference sequence). The CDR3 sequence is 12 residues long. For the CDR3, the DNA is TGTGCCACCCGCGCAGGCCGCCTTGAAGCTTTCTTT. This encodes CATRAGRLEAFF.

The chain links TRBV29-1 to TRBJ2-7, with 8 bases matching TRBD1. The V and J ends lost 7 bases and 4 bases, in that order; junction bases with no gene match: 12. The CDR3 runs to 14 residues. Germline assignment: CDR1 SQVTM and CDR2 ANQGSEA. CDR3 protein: CSARSGQGTYEQYF. The CDR3 nucleotides read TGCAGCGCCCGTTCCGGACAGGGCACGTACGAGCAGTACTTC.

The chain combines TRBV6-5 with TRBJ2-7; maybe TRBD1 (5 bases). From germline, CDR1 is MNHEY and CDR2 SVGAGI. CDR3 length: 13 amino acids. V lost 10 bases, J lost 3 bases, and 16 bases lay in between. For the CDR3, the DNA is TGTGCCACCGGGCAGGGAAAAGTCTACGAGCAGTACTTC. It specifies CATGQGKVYEQYF.

The chain links TRBV15 to TRBJ1-5; no reliable D call. With 5 bases removed from V and 1 base from J, the gap between germline ends came to 12 bases. Germline values: CDR1 LNHNV, CDR2 YYDKDF (reference sequence). CDR3 length: 15 amino acids. CDR3 nucleotide sequence: TGTGCCACCAGCGGAGGACTGAGAAGCAATCAGCCCCAGCATTTT. This sequence encodes CATSGGLRSNQPQHF.

The chain uses TRBV7-2 and TRBJ2-7, with TRBD2 matching over 8 bases. After removal of 4 bases from V and 0 bases from J, the junction contained 8 bases not matched to a gene. Germline CDR1 is SGHTA and CDR2 is FQGNSA. The CDR3 has 16 amino acids. CDR3: CASSSHLTSGSYEQYF. The CDR3 DNA reads as TGTGCCAGCAGCTCCCACCTCACTAGCGGCTCCTACGAGCAGTACTTC.

The J gene is TRBJ2-3, the V gene TRBV6-6; tentatively, D is TRBD2 (7 bases). CDR1 MNHNY and CDR2 SVGAGI come from the germline V gene (reference sequence). This CDR3 has 16 residues. The V end was cut by 6 bases, the J end by 8 bases, with 24 bases between. The CDR3 DNA is TGTGCCAGCAGCTATCGGCCGGGACTACAGGGCGTTACGCAGTATTTT. Protein: CASSYRPGLQGVTQYF.

The chain has TRBV7-3 and TRBJ1-1, with a tentative D call TRBD1 (5 bases). Germline CDR1 SGHTA, CDR2 FQGTGA. This CDR3 region has 14 residues. V was pared by 1 base and J by 3 bases, with 9 bases between. CDR3 sequence: CASSLNAGDTEAFF. The CDR3 coding sequence is TGTGCCAGCAGCTTAAATGCGGGGGACACTGAAGCTTTCTTT.

V gene TRBV5-4 combines with J gene TRBJ2-6; a possible D gene is TRBD1 (6 bases). Germline V gene data show CDR1 as SGHNT and CDR2 as YYREEE (reference sequence). Trimming removed 4 bases from V and 0 bases from J, with 11 bases in between. The CDR3 covers 16 residues. In DNA, the CDR3 is TGTGCCAGCAGCCCCGGACAGCACTCTGGGGCCAACGTCCTGACTTTC. Its translation: CASSPGQHSGANVLTF.

The gene calls are TRBV5-1 and TRBJ1-2, with 8 bases aligning to TRBD1. Germline lookup yields CDR1 SGHRS and CDR2 YFSETQ. The CDR3 totals 17 residues. Unmatched junction bases numbered 11, after V lost 4 bases and J lost 0 bases. The CDR3 sequence: CASSPGTGERANYGYTF. As DNA, the CDR3 is TGCGCCAGCAGCCCGGGGACAGGAGAAAGAGCTAACTATGGCTACACCTTC.

This chain uses TRBV19 with TRBJ2-3; 7 nucleotides align to TRBD1. CDR3 length: 15 residues. The trim removed 3 bases at V and 5 bases at J, leaving 8 bases unmatched. CDR1 and CDR2 from the germline V gene are LNHDA and SQIVND (reference sequence). The CDR3 coding sequence is TGTGCCAGTAGTATCGCAAGGGGGCGAGGAGATACGCAGTATTTT. As protein: CASSIARGRGDTQYF.

This rearrangement joins TRBV7-9 to TRBJ2-7; D perhaps matches TRBD2 (6 bases). This CDR3 spans 17 amino acids. CDR1 and CDR2 (germline): SEHNR, FQNEAQ (reference sequence). Trimming left V 0 bases short and J 2 bases short, with 17 bases between. The CDR3 protein is CASSLATRRGPAYEQYF. The CDR3 nucleotides read TGTGCCAGCAGCTTAGCCACCCGGCGGGGACCTGCCTACGAGCAGTACTTC. The full variable domain, rest sourced from reference TRBV7-9 and TRBJ2-7, is DTGVSQNPRHKITKRGQNVTFRCDPISEHNRLYWYRQTLGQGPEFLTYFQNEAQLEKSRLLSDRFSAERPKGSFSTLEIQRTEQGDSAMYLCASSLATRRGPAYEQYFGPGTRLTVT.

The chain joins TRBV4-3 to TRBJ1-2; perhaps TRBD1 as D (5 bases). This CDR3 is built from 15 residues. Germline assignment: CDR1 LGHNA and CDR2 YSLEER. Deletions cut 4 bases from V and 7 bases from J, with 19 bases between. The CDR3: CASSLGTVGTAGYTF. CDR3 DNA: TGCGCCAGCAGCCTCGGGACCGTGGGGACCGCTGGCTACACCTTC.

This chain uses TRBV6-5 with TRBJ1-2; no clear D. V lost 4 bases and J lost 0, with 6 bases in between. The CDR3 extends over 13 amino acids. Germline V lookup: CDR1 MNHEY, CDR2 SVGAGI. CDR3 in amino acids: CASSFTANYGYTF. The CDR3, as DNA: TGTGCCAGCAGTTTTACGGCTAACTATGGCTACACCTTC.

The CDR3 here is CASSYSGNRVGPYTF. The CDR3 DNA is TGTGCCAGCAGTTACTCGGGGAACAGGGTGGGTCCCTACACCTTC. The chain links TRBV6-5 to TRBJ1-2; possibly TRBD1 for D (6 bases). Germline V gene sequence: CDR1 MNHEY, CDR2 SVGAGI. Trimming took 0 bases from V and 10 from J, leaving 18 bases between them. There are 15 residues in the CDR3.

V and J are TRBV2 and TRBJ1-6, with a weak D call TRBD1 (6 bases). The V and J ends lost 9 bases and 10 bases respectively, with 22 bases between them. The CDR3 extends over 15 amino acids. The germline CDR1 and CDR2 sequences are SNHLY and FYNNEI. The CDR3 bases are TGTGCCAGTAGGAGGACAGTTCAAGGGGTATCACCCCTCCACTTT. Translation: CASRRTVQGVSPLHF. Based on the CDR3 plus reference TRBV2 and TRBJ1-6, the full variable domain is EPEVTQTPSHQVTQMGQEVILRCVPISNHLYFYWYRQILGQKVEFLVSFYNNEISEKSEIFDDQFSVERPDGSNFTLKIRSTKLEDSAMYFCASRRTVQGVSPLHFGNGTRLTVT.

The J gene is TRBJ1-3, the V gene TRBV19, with D unresolved. V was shortened by 8 bases and J by 4 bases, with 21 bases between the two germline ends. Germline CDR1 is LNHDA and CDR2 is SQIVND (reference sequence). The CDR3 length is 16 residues. The CDR3 loop reads CASRSGVDLRGNTIYF. The CDR3 region has the DNA TGTGCCAGTCGTTCAGGCGTAGACCTTCGGGGAAACACCATATATTTT.

Worth noting for this clone: An end of the junction differs from the germline gene, which may be a read error. The chain couples TRBV7-6 to TRBJ2-7; TRBD2 matches 10 bases. The CDR3 runs to 15 residues. CDR1 and CDR2 (germline): SGHVS, FNYEAQ. This CDR3 reads CASSLAAGGHHEQYF. The CDR3 coding sequence is TGTGCCAGCAGCCTAGCAGCGGGGGGGCATCACGAGCAGTACTTC.

The J gene is TRBJ1-1, the V gene TRBV2; D may be TRBD1 (5 bases). Trimming took 5 bases from V and 3 from J, leaving 22 bases between them. Germline CDR1 reads SNHLY; CDR2 reads FYNNEI. CDR3 length: 17 amino acids. The CDR3 DNA reads as TGTGCCAGCAGTCGAACCGTTTGGAACTTGGGGGACACTGAAGCTTTCTTT. Translation: CASSRTVWNLGDTEAFF.

The rearrangement links TRBV19 to TRBJ1-2; D gene ambiguous. The V gene lost 3 bases and the J gene lost 7 bases, with 18 bases spanning the gap. This CDR3 has 15 amino acids. From germline, CDR1 is LNHDA and CDR2 SQIVND (reference sequence). CDR3 amino acids: CASSMRSGGCGGYTF. CDR3 DNA sequence: TGTGCCAGTAGTATGCGCTCGGGAGGTTGTGGTGGCTACACCTTC.

This clone was detected only once. This chain connects TRBV7-2 to TRBJ2-3; perhaps TRBD2 as D (5 bases). The CDR3 has 17 amino acids. The germline CDR1 and CDR2 sequences are SGHTA and FQGNSA. With 0 bases removed from V and 5 bases from J, the gap between germline ends came to 18 bases. CDR3 DNA: TGTGCCAGCAGCTTAGCGACGGGGTTGGGCACTAAAGATACGCAGTATTTT. It specifies CASSLATGLGTKDTQYF.

The CDR3 loop is CASSSRSTATGELFF. The CDR3 DNA reads as TGCGCCAGCAGCTCGAGATCGACAGCCACCGGGGAGCTGTTTTTT. The rearrangement joins TRBV5-1 to TRBJ2-2; D perhaps matches TRBD1 (5 bases). CDR1 SGHRS and CDR2 YFSETQ come from the germline V gene. This CDR3 contains 15 residues. Trimming cost V 3 bases and J 4 bases, with 13 bases left between them.